The 16 T cell receptor beta chains in this list originate from one sample, sequenced in a study of T cells in Graves' hyperthyroidism and ophthalmopathy. Using RNA transcripts as the source, TCR beta CDR3 regions were amplified. A set of HTBI primers served as the primers for a first-round RT-PCR of the TCR CDR3. TCRdb analysed the multiplex PCR reads with MiXCR anew, one entry per CDR3 protein. The sample contains about 210,000 distinct CDR3 sequences, approximately 17% of which appear only once. The sequencing input was blood. The receptors were sampled from a man in his fifties or sixties with Graves' hyperthyroidism.

This clonotype was recorded many times. The genes are TRBV10-3 and TRBJ2-3; D is perhaps TRBD1 or TRBD2 (5 bases each). This CDR3 contains 15 residues. The germline gives CDR1 ENHRY, CDR2 SYGVKD. V gave up 3 bases and J gave up 5 bases, with 15 bases separating them. CDR3 amino acids: CAISDGRGAGDTQYF. The CDR3 DNA follows: TGTGCCATCAGTGACGGTAGAGGGGCAGGAGATACGCAGTATTTT.

The V call is TRBV28, the J call TRBJ2-1; a possible D gene is TRBD1 (6 bases). The CDR3 has 15 residues. The V end lost 6 bases, the J end lost 4 bases, and 16 bases lay between the germline ends. The V gene's germline CDR1 is MDHEN and CDR2 SYDVKM. The CDR3 nucleotides are TGTGCCAGCAGACCCGTCCAGGGGCATTACAATGAGCAGTTCTTC. Translating gives CASRPVQGHYNEQFF.

As regards this clonotype: A much larger clone sits a single nucleotide away, making a read error possible. The chain uses TRBV7-9 and TRBJ2-3; no firm D call. There are 11 residues in the CDR3. Looked up from germline, CDR1 is SEHNR and CDR2 is FQNEAQ (reference sequence). V lost 4 bases, J lost 4 bases, and 3 bases lay in between. The chain's CDR3 is CASSWADTQYF. DNA for the CDR3: TGTGCCAGCAGCTGGGCAGATACGCAGTATTTT.

This clonotype was seen at least ten times. The genes are TRBV7-3 and TRBJ2-7, with TRBD2 matching 8 bases. V lost 3 bases, J lost 3 bases, and 7 bases stayed unmatched. In germline, CDR1 is SGHTA, CDR2 FQGTGA. This CDR3 has 15 residues. This chain's CDR3 is CASSFLAGGRYEQYF. The DNA for the CDR3 is TGTGCCAGCAGCTTTCTGGCGGGAGGCCGCTACGAGCAGTACTTC. The whole variable domain, filled in from reference TRBV7-3 and TRBJ2-7, reads GAGVSQTPSNKVTEKGKYVELRCDPISGHTALYWYRQSLGQGPEFLIYFQGTGAADDSGLPNDRFFAVRPEGSVSTLKIQRTERGDSAVYLCASSFLAGGRYEQYFGPGTRLTVT.

The rearrangement uses TRBV6-5 and TRBJ2-5, with TRBD2 identical over 9 bases. CDR1 is MNHEY, CDR2 SVGAGI, per germline. The CDR3 consists of 17 residues. The V gene end was trimmed by 0 bases and the J gene end by 5 bases; junction bases not matched to a gene: 10. The CDR3 sequence is CASSYSGTSRQAETQYF. The DNA of the CDR3 is TGTGCCAGCAGTTACTCCGGGACTAGCCGTCAGGCGGAGACCCAGTACTTC.

As regards this clonotype: One end of the junction is discordant with germline, which a read error may explain. The rearrangement uses TRBV10-3 and TRBJ2-7, with D possibly being TRBD2 (6 bases). Germline V CDR1 and CDR2: ENHRY, SYGVKD. CDR3 length: 12 amino acids. The CDR3 coding sequence is TGTGCCGTCAGTGAAGGGAGGAACGAGCAGTACTTC. Amino acid sequence: CAVSEGRNEQYF.

This clonotype came up many times. This rearrangement joins TRBV5-1 to TRBJ1-5; TRBD1 matches 8 bases. After removal of 3 bases from V and 6 bases from J, the junction contained 8 bases not matched to a gene. CDR3 length: 15 amino acids. Germline loops: CDR1 SGHRS, CDR2 YFSETQ. CDR3 sequence (DNA): TGCGCCAGCAGCTACGGACAGGGCGAGGGTCAGCCCCAGCATTTT. This encodes CASSYGQGEGQPQHF.

About this clonotype: A much bigger clone sits one base away, suggesting this may be a read error. The chain recombines TRBV6-2 or TRBV6-3 with TRBJ1-1, with D unresolved. The V and J ends lost 0 bases and 3 bases respectively, with 5 bases between them. The CDR3 extends over 13 amino acids. Germline CDR1 and CDR2: MNHEY and SVGEGT. The CDR3 region is CASSYSQDTEAFF. DNA for the CDR3: TGTGCCAGCAGTTACTCCCAGGACACTGAAGCTTTCTTT.

CDR3 sequence: CASSGTTDTGELFF. CDR3 in DNA: TGTGCCAGCTCCGGGACTACGGACACCGGGGAGCTGTTTTTT. This sequence joins TRBV27 and TRBJ2-2; 7 bases agree with TRBD2. Germline V CDR1 and CDR2: MNHEY, SMNVEV (reference sequence). This CDR3 has 14 residues. With V trimmed by 8 bases and J by 3 bases, 6 bases remained unmatched.

This clonotype was recorded a few times. This chain joins TRBV4-2 and TRBJ1-2; tentative D call: TRBD1 (5 bases). CDR1 is LGHNA and CDR2 is YNFKEQ in the germline V gene. V lost 2 bases and J 0 bases, leaving 10 bases between the germline ends. The CDR3 loop spans 15 amino acids. DNA for the CDR3: TGTGCCAGCAGCCAAACATTGACAGCTAACTATGGCTACACCTTC. Its protein is CASSQTLTANYGYTF.

This clonotype was seen ten or more times. The chain carries TRBV29-1 and TRBJ2-3, with no clear D. The CDR3 covers 11 residues. Germline CDR1 reads SQVTM; CDR2 reads ANQGSEA. V was shortened by 6 bases and J by 2 bases, with 6 bases between the two germline ends. The CDR3 is CSVLYTDTQYF. CDR3 in DNA: TGCAGCGTGCTGTACACAGATACGCAGTATTTT.

The sample holds many counts of this clonotype. The V gene is TRBV11-2, the J gene TRBJ2-3; 9 positions agree with TRBD1. The trim removed 6 bases at V and 3 bases at J, leaving 10 bases unmatched. This CDR3 comprises 16 residues. Germline lookup yields CDR1 SGHAT and CDR2 FQNNGV. This chain's CDR3 is CASSFQTGQGTDTQYF. The CDR3 DNA reads TGTGCCAGCAGTTTCCAAACGGGACAGGGTACAGATACGCAGTATTTT.

Only a few counts were recorded for this clonotype. In DNA form, the CDR3 reads TGTGCCACCAGCTGGGTGATCTCTGGGGCCAACGTCCTGACTTTC. Protein product: CATSWVISGANVLTF. The chain has TRBV15 and TRBJ2-6; unclear D gene. CDR3 size: 15 residues. Germline CDR1 is LNHNV and CDR2 is YYDKDF (reference sequence). The V gene lost 5 bases and the J gene lost 0 bases, with 8 bases spanning the gap.

This clonotype was seen at least ten times. The chain has TRBV27 and TRBJ2-7; D uncertain. Trimming removed 0 bases at V and 0 bases at J, with 6 bases between. This CDR3 spans 14 amino acids. Germline lookup yields CDR1 MNHEY and CDR2 SMNVEV (reference sequence). CDR3 sequence reads: CASSLSLNSYEQYF. DNA of the CDR3: TGTGCCAGCAGTTTATCCCTTAACTCCTACGAGCAGTACTTC.

This clonotype was recorded at least ten times. This chain joins TRBV28 and TRBJ1-1; no clear D gene. The V gene lost 3 bases and the J gene lost 0 bases, with 5 bases spanning the gap. The CDR3 extends over 13 amino acids. CDR1 and CDR2 (germline): MDHEN, SYDVKM. CDR3 residues: CASSLIVNTEAFF. CDR3 bases: TGTGCCAGCAGTTTGATAGTGAACACTGAAGCTTTCTTT.

The V and J genes are TRBV19 and TRBJ1-3; perhaps TRBD1 as D (5 bases). The germline gives CDR1 LNHDA, CDR2 SQIVND (reference sequence). Trimming removed 5 bases at V and 2 bases at J, with 13 bases between. The CDR3 consists of 15 residues. CDR3 in amino acids: CASSVMGTAGNTIYF. The CDR3 DNA is TGTGCCAGTAGTGTGATGGGGACGGCTGGAAACACCATATATTTT.